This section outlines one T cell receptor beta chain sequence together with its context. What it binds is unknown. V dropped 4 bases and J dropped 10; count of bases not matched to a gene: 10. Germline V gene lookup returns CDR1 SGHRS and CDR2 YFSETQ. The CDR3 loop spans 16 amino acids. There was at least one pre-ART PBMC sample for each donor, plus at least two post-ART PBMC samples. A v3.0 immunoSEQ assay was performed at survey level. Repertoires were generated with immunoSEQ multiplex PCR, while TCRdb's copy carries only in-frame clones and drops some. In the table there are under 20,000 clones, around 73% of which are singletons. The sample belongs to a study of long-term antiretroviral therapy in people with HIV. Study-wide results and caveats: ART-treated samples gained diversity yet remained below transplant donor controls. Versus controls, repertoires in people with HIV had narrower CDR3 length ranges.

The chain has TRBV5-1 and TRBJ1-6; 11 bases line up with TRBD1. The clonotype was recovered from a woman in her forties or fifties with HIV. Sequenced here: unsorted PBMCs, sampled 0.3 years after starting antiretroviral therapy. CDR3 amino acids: CASSPGTGGSGSPLHF. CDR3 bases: TGCGCCAGCAGCCCCGGGACAGGGGGTAGTGGGTCACCCCTCCACTTT.